Following are 14 T cell receptor beta chains from one sample sequenced in a study of human T cells and chemical hapten exposure. TCRdb re-analysed the RACE reads in MiXCR, keeping a single row per CDR3 protein. Counted here are some 96,000 distinct CDR3 sequences, 7% to 10% occurring once; the ten biggest clones make up about 2%. Sample time point: patch test 2, 6 weeks after DPC sensitization. Treatment noted: therapeutic diphenylcyclopropenone sensitization with weekly scalp DPC. Sequences were derived from whole blood, sampled in connection with sensitization to the hapten diphenylcyclopropenone (DPC). These receptors were obtained from a woman between 40 and 55 years old with alopecia areata. Some clones in this sample may be carry-over from other donors' samples.

This clonotype was recorded a few times. The chain joins TRBV6-2 or TRBV6-3 to TRBJ1-5, with 10 bases identical to TRBD1. This CDR3 region has 16 residues. The germline CDR1 and CDR2 sequences are MNHEY and SVGEGT. The J segment lost 3 bases and the V segment lost 5 bases, leaving 7 bases of the junction unmatched. This chain's CDR3 is CASSHRTGGVNQPQHF. The CDR3 nucleotides read TGTGCCAGCAGTCATAGGACAGGGGGAGTCAATCAGCCCCAGCATTTT.

This clonotype has just a few counts. V and J are TRBV29-1 and TRBJ1-2, with D tentatively TRBD1 (5 bases). The CDR3 is 12 amino acids. Trimming shortened V by 7 bases and J by 1 base, and 10 bases separated the two germline ends. Germline V gives CDR1 SQVTM, CDR2 ANQGSEA. CDR3: CSADSDNYGYTF. For the CDR3, the DNA is TGCAGCGCCGACAGCGATAACTATGGCTACACCTTC.

This clonotype was observed a handful of times. This sequence joins TRBV12-3 or TRBV12-4 and TRBJ2-3; D is possibly TRBD2 (5 bases). This CDR3 has 15 amino acids. Trimming shortened V by 2 bases and J by 4 bases, and 13 bases separated the two germline ends. The CDR3: CASSLSAEGPDTQYF. CDR3 sequence (DNA): TGTGCCAGCAGTTTATCCGCCGAGGGCCCAGATACGCAGTATTTT.

This clonotype was detected only a few times. This chain joins TRBV4-2 and TRBJ2-7; D gene uncertain. With 1 base removed from V and 4 bases from J, the gap between germline ends came to 8 bases. This CDR3 is built from 13 residues. Germline-derived CDR1 and CDR2 are LGHNA and YNFKEQ. CDR3 coding DNA: TGTGCCAGCAGCCAAGGACCGACATACGAGCAGTACTTC. It specifies CASSQGPTYEQYF.

CDR3 DNA sequence: TGTGCCAGCAGAAGGATTGGACAGGGCCCCCACGAGCAGTACTTC. Amino acid sequence: CASRRIGQGPHEQYF. The V call is TRBV6-5, the J call TRBJ2-7; the match to TRBD1 covers 8 bases. This CDR3 contains 15 residues. Germline V gene lookup returns CDR1 MNHEY and CDR2 SVGAGI. Germline trimming cut 6 bases from V and 5 bases from J; bases unmatched to any gene: 12.

This clonotype was picked up a small number of times. V usage is TRBV12-3 or TRBV12-4 and J usage is TRBJ2-1; D remains unclear. Trimming shortened V by 6 bases and J by 9 bases, and 9 bases separated the two germline ends. This CDR3 has 11 residues. The chain's CDR3 is CASRGALEQFF. The CDR3 DNA follows: TGTGCCAGCAGAGGAGCTCTTGAGCAGTTCTTC.

This clonotype was detected once. A much larger clone lies one base from this, so it may be a read error. This likely comes from a read error, as the CDR3 has no conserved phenylalanine or tryptophan at its end. This chain joins TRBV20-1 and TRBJ2-4; no definite D call. CDR3 size: 15 residues. The V gene lost 3 bases and the J gene lost 2 bases, with 14 bases spanning the gap. Germline V gene data show CDR1 as DFQATT and CDR2 as SNEGSKA (reference sequence). As DNA, the CDR3 is TGCAGTGCTAGGCCAGTCGATGGGACCAAAAACATTCAGTACATC. It encodes CSARPVDGTKNIQYI.

This clonotype appeared many times. This chain connects TRBV29-1 to TRBJ2-1; 7 bases match TRBD2. The CDR3 consists of 14 residues. The junction had 8 bases not matched to a gene; V was cut back by 3 bases and J by 6 bases. Per the germline V gene, CDR1 is SQVTM and CDR2 is ANQGSEA. The chain's CDR3 is CSVEYPGLGNEQFF. DNA for the CDR3: TGCAGCGTTGAGTACCCCGGACTAGGCAATGAGCAGTTCTTC.

The gene calls are TRBV6-5 and TRBJ2-2; TRBD1 matches at 8 bases. The J segment lost 0 bases and the V segment lost 0 bases, leaving 3 bases of the junction unmatched. The CDR3 has 17 amino acids. Germline lookup yields CDR1 MNHEY and CDR2 SVGAGI. CDR3 nucleotides: TGTGCCAGCAGTTACTCGGGACAGGCTGCGAACACCGGGGAGCTGTTTTTT. Translated: CASSYSGQAANTGELFF.

This clonotype was seen at least ten times. This chain connects TRBV19 to TRBJ2-1, with D unresolved. Germline V gene lookup returns CDR1 LNHDA and CDR2 SQIVND (reference sequence). Trimming shortened V by 7 bases and J by 0 bases, and 10 bases separated the two germline ends. The CDR3 extends over 14 amino acids. The CDR3 loop reads CASIGGSSYNEQFF. For the CDR3, the DNA is TGTGCCAGTATAGGCGGCAGCTCCTACAATGAGCAGTTCTTC.

This chain links TRBV18 with TRBJ1-1; no firm D call. The CDR3 runs 12 residues. CDR1 is KGHSH, CDR2 LQKENI, per germline. V lost 6 bases to trimming and J lost 2 bases, with 7 bases between them. Here the CDR3 DNA reads TGTGCCAGCTCCACAGCTAACACTGAAGCTTTCTTT. This sequence encodes CASSTANTEAFF.

At least ten counts were recorded for this clonotype. This chain uses TRBV18 with TRBJ2-3; D unclear. Trimming stripped 2 bases from V and 0 bases from J, with 12 bases between. Germline assignment: CDR1 KGHSH and CDR2 LQKENI. This CDR3 contains 16 residues. The CDR3 reads CASSPYVGRSTDTQYF. The CDR3 DNA sequence: TGTGCCAGCTCACCATACGTAGGTCGAAGCACAGATACGCAGTATTTT.

This clonotype has just a few counts. The gene calls are TRBV6-5 and TRBJ2-7, with TRBD1 matching 8 bases. V dropped 6 bases and J dropped 2; count of bases not matched to a gene: 9. This CDR3 region has 15 residues. The V gene's germline CDR1 is MNHEY and CDR2 SVGAGI. CDR3 DNA sequence: TGTGCCAGCAGCCAGACAGGGGCCGGCCCCTACGAGCAGTACTTC. This codes for CASSQTGAGPYEQYF.

This clonotype was picked up a small number of times. The genes are TRBV7-2 and TRBJ2-7; D is undetermined. Germline assignment: CDR1 SGHTA and CDR2 FQGNSA. V was pared by 5 bases and J by 2 bases, with 16 bases between. The CDR3 is made up of 15 amino acids. The CDR3 loop reads CASSPFLVGTYEQYF. The CDR3 DNA sequence: TGTGCCAGCAGCCCCTTTCTGGTTGGCACCTACGAGCAGTACTTC.